Described below is a single TCR beta chain sequence and its context. This clone showed up just once. The antigen this receptor binds is unknown. Within one base of it there is no much larger clone, and no base qualities were kept. Libraries were built with the immunoSEQ multiplex PCR assay. Per the original workflow: A statistical classification framework was built to diagnose cytomegalovirus status from the catalog of TCR beta chain sequences. The table comes from immuneACCESS by way of TCRdb, which keeps in-frame sequences with V and J called. Part of the clones is missing from these tables; in studies checked, under half for an unresolved V gene and the rest for unknown reasons. That table supplies the V and J calls and clone size; D and trimming were determined from the DNA. In this sample the table shows tens of thousands of clones, approximately 93% of which occur a single time. Jointly, the top ten make up about 1% of the sample.

The donors were included in the validation cohort of around 120 subjects, a group kept apart from the roughly 700-subject first cohort. This sample was taken from a study of cytomegalovirus exposure and HLA in healthy donors (dated 2017 in TCRdb). Study-wide context: According to a later analysis, the 100 to 150 validation repertoires were produced on the same platform as the 700 or so repertoires of the first cohort. The study aimed to test whether cataloging public T cell receptors could reveal signatures of past pathogen exposure. Besides the first cohort of around 670 subjects, a separate validation cohort made up of 120 or so different subjects was used. To predict cytomegalovirus infection status, the study combined high-throughput TCR immunosequencing, statistical association of individual TCRs with disease status, and machine learning. General conclusions and limits of the study: Most TCR sequences were seen in very few donors, while some public TCRs were found in many individuals. The authors suggested that the approach could potentially be extended to other disease states and immunological phenotypes. In vitro tests confirmed that a few of the cytomegalovirus-associated TCR beta chains recognize cytomegalovirus antigens. In a later analysis, TCRs clustered in the first cohort were found to also tend to co-occur in the 110 or so validation repertoires, with around 94% of cluster scores above 0. The study gave a list of about 170 TCR beta chains associated with cytomegalovirus. The classifier was reported to diagnose cytomegalovirus status with high specificity and sensitivity in both the original cohort and the validation cohort. A later analysis lacked HLA typing for the validation cohort, so it scored co-occurrence in that cohort across all 110 or so repertoires.

Looking up the germline V gene (reference sequence) yields CDR1 LNHDA and CDR2 SQIVND. Trimming costs V 3 bases and J 8 bases, and their ends lie 16 bases apart. Counted from cysteine to phenylalanine, this CDR3 has 15 amino acids. Only the CDR3 portion is preserved as DNA: 45 bases, with reading frame beginning at the first base. The sample comprised PBMCs. The V gene is TRBV19 and the J gene is TRBJ1-4; the D segment cannot be called with confidence. This receptor was identified in a woman in her 30s in good health and CMV-seropositive. The CDR3 corresponds to CASSIERILGEKLFF. The bases are TGTGCCAGTAGTATCGAGCGGATTCTTGGAGAAAAACTGTTTTTT.